This T cell receptor (beta chain) was sequenced in a study of blood T cell repertoires in COVID-19. In the study overall: Sites across the United States, Italy and Spain contributed samples from acute and convalescent COVID-19. In each case, the material was cDNA or gDNA derived from T cells, B-cell-depleted T cells, or PBMCs.

In the original workflow: Reference gene primers were amplified, and this amplification served to estimate nucleated cell counts. Generated by immunoSEQ multiplex PCR, the TCRdb table keeps only in-frame clones and is missing some. V, J and clone size derive from that table, while D and trimming were established from the DNA sequence. The data show tens of thousands of clones, with around nine tenths seen just once and about 5% held by the top ten. Germline CDR1 and CDR2: SGHNT and YYREEE (reference sequence). The CDR3 extends over 17 amino acids. V was clipped by 0 bases and J by 3 bases; unmatched bases: 8.

This TCR was sampled from an elderly woman with active COVID-19. The V call is TRBV5-4, the J call TRBJ2-1; 8 bases match TRBD2. Material for sequencing was peripheral blood. The CDR3 DNA reads as TGTGCCAGCAGCTTGGGCGGCGGGAGGCCCAGCTACAATGAGCAGTTCTTC. Translation gives CASSLGGGRPSYNEQFF. Drawing the rest from reference TRBV5-4 and TRBJ2-1, the complete variable domain is ETGVTQSPTHLIKTRGQQVTLRCSSQSGHNTVSWYQQALGQGPQFIFQYYREEENGRGNFPPRFSGLQFPNYSSELNVNALELDDSALYLCASSLGGGRPSYNEQFFGPGTRLTVL.